This entry concerns a single T cell receptor beta chain. Its antigen is not known. This sample is part of a study of vaccination and CD4 T cells after COVID-19. Cultured CD4+ T cells had their DNA profiled by the Oncomine TCR Beta short-read assay. Each CDR3 protein gets one entry after TCRdb re-called the PCR reads with MiXCR. This sample has several thousand distinct CDR3 sequences, with roughly a sixth found just once. CDR3 length: 15 residues. V lost 5 bases and J lost 0, with 14 bases in between. Germline V gene data show CDR1 as MNHEY and CDR2 as SMNVEV (reference sequence). The sample's treatment: roughly 10-day PBMC culture with coronavirus spike peptide pools or control peptides (ViraFEST assay).

Sequenced input: CD4+ T cells from blood, cultured in vitro. This chain connects TRBV27 to TRBJ2-7, with D possibly matching TRBD1 (5 bases). This clonotype originated in a human donor who had recovered from COVID-19. CDR3 in amino acids: CASSPAGAPSYEQYF. The CDR3 bases are TGTGCCAGCAGTCCGGCTGGGGCCCCCTCCTACGAGCAGTACTTC.